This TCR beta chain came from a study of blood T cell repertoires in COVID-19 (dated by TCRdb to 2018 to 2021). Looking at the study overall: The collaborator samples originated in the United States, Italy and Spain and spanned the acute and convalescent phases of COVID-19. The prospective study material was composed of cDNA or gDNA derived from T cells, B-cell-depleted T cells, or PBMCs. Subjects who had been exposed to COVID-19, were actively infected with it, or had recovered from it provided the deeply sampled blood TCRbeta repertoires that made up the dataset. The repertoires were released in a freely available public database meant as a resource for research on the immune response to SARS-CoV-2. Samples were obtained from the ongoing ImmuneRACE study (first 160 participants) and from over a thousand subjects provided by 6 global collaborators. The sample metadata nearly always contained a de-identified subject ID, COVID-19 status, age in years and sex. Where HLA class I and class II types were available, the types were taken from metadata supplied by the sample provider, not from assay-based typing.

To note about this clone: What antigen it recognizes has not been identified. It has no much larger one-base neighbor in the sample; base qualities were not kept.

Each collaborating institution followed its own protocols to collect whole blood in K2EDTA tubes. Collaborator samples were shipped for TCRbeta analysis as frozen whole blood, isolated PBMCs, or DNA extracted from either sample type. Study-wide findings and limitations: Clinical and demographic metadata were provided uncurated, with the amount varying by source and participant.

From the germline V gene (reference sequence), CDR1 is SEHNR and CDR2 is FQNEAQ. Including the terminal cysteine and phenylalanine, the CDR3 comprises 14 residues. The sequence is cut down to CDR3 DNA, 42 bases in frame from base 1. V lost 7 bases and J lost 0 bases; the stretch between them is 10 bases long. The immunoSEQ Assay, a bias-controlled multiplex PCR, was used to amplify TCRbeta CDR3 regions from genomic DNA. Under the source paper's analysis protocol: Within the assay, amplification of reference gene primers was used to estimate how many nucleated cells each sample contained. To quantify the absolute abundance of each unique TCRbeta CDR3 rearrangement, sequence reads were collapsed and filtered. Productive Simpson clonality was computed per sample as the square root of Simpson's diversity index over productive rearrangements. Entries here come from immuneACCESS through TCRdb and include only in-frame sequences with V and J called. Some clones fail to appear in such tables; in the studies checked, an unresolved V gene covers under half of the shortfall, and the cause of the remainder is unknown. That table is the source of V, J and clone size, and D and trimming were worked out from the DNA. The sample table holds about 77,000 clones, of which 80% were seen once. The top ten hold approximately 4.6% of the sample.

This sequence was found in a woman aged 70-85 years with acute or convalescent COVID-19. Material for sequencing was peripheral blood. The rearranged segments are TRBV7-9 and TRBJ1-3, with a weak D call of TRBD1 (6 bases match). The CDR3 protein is CASTGQFSGNTIYF. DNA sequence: TGTGCCAGCACCGGACAGTTCTCTGGAAACACCATATATTTT. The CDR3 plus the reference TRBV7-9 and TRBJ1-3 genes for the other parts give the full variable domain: DTGVSQNPRHKITKRGQNVTFRCDPISEHNRLYWYRQTLGQGPEFLTYFQNEAQLEKSRLLSDRFSAERPKGSFSTLEIQRTEQGDSAMYLCASTGQFSGNTIYFGEGSWLTVV.